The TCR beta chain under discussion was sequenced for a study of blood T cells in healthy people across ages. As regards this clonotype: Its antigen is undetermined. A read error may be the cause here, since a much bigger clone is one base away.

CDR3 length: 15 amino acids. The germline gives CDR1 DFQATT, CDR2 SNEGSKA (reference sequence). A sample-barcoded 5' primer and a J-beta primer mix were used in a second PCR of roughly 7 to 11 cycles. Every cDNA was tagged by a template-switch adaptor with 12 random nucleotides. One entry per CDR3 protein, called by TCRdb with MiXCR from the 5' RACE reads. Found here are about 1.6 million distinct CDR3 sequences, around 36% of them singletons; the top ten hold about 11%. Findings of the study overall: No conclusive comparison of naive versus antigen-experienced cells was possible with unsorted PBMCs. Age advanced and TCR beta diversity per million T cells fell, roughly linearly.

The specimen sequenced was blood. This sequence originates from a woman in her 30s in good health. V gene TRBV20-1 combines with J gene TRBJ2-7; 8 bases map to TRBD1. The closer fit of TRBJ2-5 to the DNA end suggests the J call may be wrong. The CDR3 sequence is CSAIHPGQEGETQYF. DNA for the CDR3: TGCAGTGCTATCCACCCGGGACAGGAGGGAGAGACCCAGTACTTC.